The T cell receptor beta chain under discussion was sequenced for a study of CD8 T cells in Susac syndrome. To note about this clonotype: What it recognizes is unknown.

Study-level results: The study recognized that the number of individuals in its TCR sequencing and HLA analysis was relatively small.

RNA in amounts of roughly 0.5 to 1 ug was reverse transcribed with random hexamers. It was immunoSEQ multiplex PCR that amplified TCR beta CDR3 across 54 Vbeta and 13 Jbeta. Each CDR3 protein gets one entry after TCRdb re-called the immunoSEQ multiplex PCR reads with MiXCR. The table records some 180,000 distinct CDR3 sequences, 85% to 95% of them present only once. The TEMRA cells underwent FACS enrichment, while the CD8+ and CD4+ T cells underwent negative isolation. Material: CD4+ T cells from PBMCs. This TCR derives from a human donor in good health.

CDR3 residues: CASSQTSGPLGETQYF. CDR3 nucleotide sequence: TGTGCCAGCAGCCAGACTAGCGGGCCCCTTGGGGAGACCCAGTACTTC. The chain carries TRBV6-6 and TRBJ2-5, with 10 bases lining up with TRBD2. In germline, CDR1 is MNHNY, CDR2 SVGAGI (reference sequence). CDR3 length: 16 amino acids. The ends lost 6 bases at V and 5 bases at J; junction bases unmatched: 12.